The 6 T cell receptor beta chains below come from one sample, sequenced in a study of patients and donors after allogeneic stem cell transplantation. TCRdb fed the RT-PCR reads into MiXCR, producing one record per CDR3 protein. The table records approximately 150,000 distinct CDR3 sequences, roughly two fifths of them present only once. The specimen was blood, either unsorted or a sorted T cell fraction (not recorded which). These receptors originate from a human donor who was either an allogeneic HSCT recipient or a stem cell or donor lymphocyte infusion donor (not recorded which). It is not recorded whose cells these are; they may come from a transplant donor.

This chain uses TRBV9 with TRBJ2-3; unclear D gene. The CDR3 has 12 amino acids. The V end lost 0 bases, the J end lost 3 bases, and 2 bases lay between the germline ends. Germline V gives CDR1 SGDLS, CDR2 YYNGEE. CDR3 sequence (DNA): TGTGCCAGCAGCGTAGGAACAGATACGCAGTATTTT. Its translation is CASSVGTDTQYF.

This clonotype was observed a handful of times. The CDR3 sequence: CASSSQAVSYNEQFF. In DNA, the CDR3 is TGTGCCAGCAGCTCCCAGGCCGTTTCCTACAATGAGCAGTTCTTC. J is TRBJ2-1 and V is TRBV7-3, with D unresolved. Trimming removed 4 bases from V and 1 base from J, with 11 bases in between. The germline V gene has CDR1 SGHTA and CDR2 FQGTGA. This CDR3 has 15 amino acids.

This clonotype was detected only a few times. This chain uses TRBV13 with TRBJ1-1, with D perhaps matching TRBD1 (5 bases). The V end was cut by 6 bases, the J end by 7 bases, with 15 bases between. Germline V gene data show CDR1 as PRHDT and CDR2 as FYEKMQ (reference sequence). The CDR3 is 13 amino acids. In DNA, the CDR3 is TGTGCCAGCAGACCCCGGACGGGGGATGAAGCTTTCTTT. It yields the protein CASRPRTGDEAFF.

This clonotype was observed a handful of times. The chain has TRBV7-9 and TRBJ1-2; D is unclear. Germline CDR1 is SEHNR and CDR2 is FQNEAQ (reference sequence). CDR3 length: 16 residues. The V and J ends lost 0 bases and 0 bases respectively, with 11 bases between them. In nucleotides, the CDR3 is TGTGCCAGCAGCTTAGCAAGTTCCAGATCTAACTATGGCTACACCTTC. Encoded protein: CASSLASSRSNYGYTF.

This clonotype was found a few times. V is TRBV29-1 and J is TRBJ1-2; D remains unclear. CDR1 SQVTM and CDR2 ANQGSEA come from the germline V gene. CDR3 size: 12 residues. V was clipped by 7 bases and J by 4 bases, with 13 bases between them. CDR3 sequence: CSAPWGGYGYTF. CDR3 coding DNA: TGCAGCGCCCCATGGGGAGGCTATGGCTACACCTTC.

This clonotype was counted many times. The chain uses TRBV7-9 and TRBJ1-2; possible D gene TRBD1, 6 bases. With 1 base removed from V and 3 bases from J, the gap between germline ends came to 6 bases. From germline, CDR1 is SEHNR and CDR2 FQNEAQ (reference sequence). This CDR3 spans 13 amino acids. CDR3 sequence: CASSLGTDYGYTF. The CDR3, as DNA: TGTGCCAGCAGCTTAGGGACAGACTATGGCTACACCTTC.